This entry features one TCR beta chain sequence. The data originate from a study of blood T cell repertoires in COVID-19. Study as a whole: Acute-phase and convalescent COVID-19 samples originated in the United States, Italy and Spain. PBMCs, B-cell-depleted T cells, or T cells were the source of the cDNA or gDNA that made up the material.

Methods used by the authors: Amplified reference gene primers provided the basis for estimating nucleated cell counts. Sequencing was performed with immunoSEQ multiplex PCR; in TCRdb, only in-frame clones are kept and a portion is missing. Clonal size and the V and J genes are those of that table, whereas D and trimming came from the DNA. Among hundreds of thousands of clones listed, roughly 85% were seen once. Germline CDR1 is SGHAT and CDR2 is FQNNGV. V was clipped by 3 bases and J by 1 base; unmatched bases: 9. This CDR3 spans 19 amino acids. The source is a woman aged 25 to 39 with active or convalescent COVID-19. The sequenced sample was peripheral blood. The V call is TRBV11-2, the J call TRBJ2-3; 14 bases match TRBD2. DNA for the CDR3: TGTGCCAGCAGCTTCCTGACTAGCGGGAGGGCCCTCGGCACAGATACGCAGTATTTT. It is translated as CASSFLTSGRALGTDTQYF.